This TCR beta chain was retrieved from a study of shared clonotypes between healthy human individuals. Findings of the study overall: Between a handful of donors, naive CD4 clonotypes were shared at a level of about 5%.

Germline V lookup: CDR1 LNHDA, CDR2 SQIVND (reference sequence). Trimming stripped 5 bases from V and 1 base from J, with 12 bases between. This CDR3 is built from 15 residues. As concerns this clone: The antigen remains unidentified.

Libraries were prepared by immunoSEQ multiplex PCR; TCRdb keeps only in-frame clonotypes and omits some of them. The sample records about 110,000 clones, just over 65% being singletons. This clonotype originated in a woman younger than 45 in good health. Sequenced material: memory CD8+ T cells sorted from blood. Subset meaning: CD45RO+ cells pooled with CCR7-negative TemRA cells. The rearrangement joins TRBV19 to TRBJ1-5; D may be TRBD1 (5 bases). The CDR3 here is CASSWGGMSNQPQHF. CDR3 DNA: TGTGCCAGTAGTTGGGGGGGAATGAGCAATCAGCCCCAGCATTTT.